Shown below are 24 T cell receptor beta chains from a single sample sequenced in a study of CD8+ T cells in alopecia areata. Cells that came from pooled cutaneous lymph nodes were sorted using CD4, CD8alpha, NKG2D, NKG2ACE and other markers. Extracted from the samples, RNA was reverse transcribed into cDNA to serve as the sequencing template. Clones were sequenced by immunoSEQ multiplex PCR, and TCRdb holds only the in-frame ones, with some missing. The table lists over 250,000 clones, with no singletons. Sequenced material: CD4+ T cells sorted from a lymph node. The receptors stem from a C3H/HeJ mouse with alopecia areata. MHC haplotype of the strain: H2-k.

This clone has more than one count but fewer than ten. Mouse germline and gene names are used. The CDR3 end lies 4 residues beyond the end of the read and is filled in from the germline J gene. The chain combines TRBV13-1 with TRBJ2-5; a possible D gene is TRBD2 (6 bases). Germline-derived CDR1 and CDR2 are NSHNY and SYGAGN. This CDR3 is built from 13 residues. CDR3 DNA (partial): TGTGCCAGCAGTGATCGGACTGTAGAC. Protein: CASSDRTVD. The CDR3 reads in full as CASSDRTVDTQYF.

This clone was detected a few times. Genes and germline are mouse. Read coverage stops 4 residues before the CDR3 terminus; the germline J gene supplies the remainder. The chain has TRBV31 and TRBJ1-2; possibly TRBD1 for D (5 bases). With 0 bases removed from V and 0 bases from J, the gap between germline ends came to 8 bases. The CDR3 has 14 amino acids. Germline V gives CDR1 GKSSPN, CDR2 SITVG. The sequenced CDR3 bases are TGTGCCTGGAGTCTGGGGGGGTCAAACTCC. Residues: CAWSLGGSNS. The full CDR3 reads CAWSLGGSNSDYTF.

Remarks on this clone: The genes are named according to mouse. The read gets to within 4 residues of the CDR3 end, and the germline J gene fills in the rest. The chain uses TRBV31 and TRBJ2-5; unclear D gene. Trimming removed 1 base at V and 2 bases at J, with 10 bases between. Germline V lookup: CDR1 GKSSPN, CDR2 SITVG. There are 14 residues in the CDR3. CDR3 DNA (partial): TGTGCCTGGAGTCCCATCGACTCCCAAGAC. Translating gives CAWSPIDSQD. The complete CDR3 protein is CAWSPIDSQDTQYF.

In this sample, this clone turned up a few times. The genes and germline here are from mouse. From the germline J gene comes the end of the CDR3, since the read stops 4 residues before it. The gene calls are TRBV19 and TRBJ1-1; D might be TRBD1 (5 bases). The germline V gene encodes CDR1 FNHDT and CDR2 SITEND (reference sequence). The CDR3 consists of 13 residues. The CDR3 sequence is CASSMGGQTEVFF. The sequenced CDR3 bases are TGTGCCAGCAGTATGGGAGGACAAACA.

This clone was seen more than once but under ten times. Gene names and germline refer to mouse. CDR3 protein: CASSGSTGGGTGQLYF. The part of the CDR3 DNA that was read is TGTGCCAGCAGTGGATCGACAGGGGGGGGCACCGGG. This chain links TRBV13-1 with TRBJ2-2; 9 bases line up with TRBD1. The read ends 4 residues early relative to the CDR3; the germline J gene fills the gap. J was trimmed by 4 bases and V by 3 bases; bases with no gene match: 7. CDR1 and CDR2 (germline): NSHNY, SYGAGN. The CDR3 runs to 16 residues.

Ten or more counts support this clone. Gene names are mouse gene names. The sample contains more than one DNA sequence encoding this CDR3. The covered CDR3 bases are TGTGCCAGCAGTGACTCAAACTCC. Translation gives CASSDSNS. The entire CDR3 sequence reads CASSDSNSDYTF. V is TRBV13-1 and J is TRBJ1-2; D is undetermined. The CDR3 is cut off 4 residues early in the read; its end comes from the germline J gene. CDR3 length: 12 residues. Germline CDR1 and CDR2: NSHNY and SYGAGN. Trimming took 2 bases from V and 0 from J, leaving 2 bases between them.

A remark on this clone: Germline and genes: mouse. The read comes to an end 4 residues before the CDR3 does, leaving the germline J gene to fill in the end. The chain couples TRBV29 to TRBJ2-5; 7 nucleotides line up with TRBD1. The V segment lost 6 bases and the J segment 1 base; nucleotides outside the gene matches: 4. Germline CDR1 MSHET, CDR2 SYDVDS. The CDR3 runs 14 residues. The sequenced CDR3 bases are TGTGCTAGCAGACGGGACAGCTACCAAGAC. This gives the protein CASRRDSYQD. The full CDR3 reads CASRRDSYQDTQYF.

This clone has just a few counts. All gene names here are mouse names. The CDR3 end is not reached by the read, which stops 4 residues before it; the germline J gene fills it in. This chain links TRBV5 with TRBJ2-1; 9 nucleotides line up with TRBD1. J gave up 6 bases and V 0 bases, and 6 bases lay outside the gene matches. The CDR3 is 16 amino acids. In germline, CDR1 is LGHNA, CDR2 YNLKQL (reference sequence). The CDR3 sequence is CASSQDPGQGGAEQFF. CDR3 DNA (partial): TGTGCCAGCAGCCAAGATCCGGGACAGGGAGGTGCT.

On this clone: Here the gene names and germline are mouse. The read ends 4 residues early relative to the CDR3; the germline J gene fills the gap. This chain joins TRBV13-1 and TRBJ2-4; no clear D gene. CDR3 length: 14 residues. V was clipped by 1 base and J by 0 bases, with 6 bases between them. Per the germline V gene, CDR1 is NSHNY and CDR2 is SYGAGN. The DNA read from the CDR3 is TGTGCCAGCAGTGATTCCAGGAGTCAAAAC. This codes for CASSDSRSQN. The full CDR3 protein is CASSDSRSQNTLYF.

There are a few counts of this clone. Mouse names are used for the genes. The CDR3 extends 4 residues past the end of the read, so its final part is completed from the germline J gene. V usage is TRBV29 and J usage is TRBJ1-2, with a possible D match to TRBD1 (6 bases). Trimming shortened V by 2 bases and J by 2 bases, and 12 bases separated the two germline ends. CDR3 size: 15 residues. Germline CDR1 and CDR2: MSHET and SYDVDS. The sequenced CDR3 bases are TGTGCTAGCAGTTTAGAAGGGGGGGCTAACTCC. Encoded protein: CASSLEGGANS. The complete CDR3 sequence is CASSLEGGANSDYTF.

This clone has only a few counts. The germline and genes are mouse ones. The read ends 4 residues before the CDR3 terminus; that terminus is restored from the germline J gene. The rearrangement joins TRBV5 to TRBJ2-3, with D tentatively TRBD1 (6 bases). The ends were cut back, 1 base at V and 2 bases at J, with 10 bases in the middle. CDR1 is LGHNA, CDR2 YNLKQL, per germline (reference sequence). There are 15 residues in the CDR3. The covered CDR3 bases are TGTGCCAGCAGCCAAGTTGCAGGGGTTGCAGAA. It is translated as CASSQVAGVAE. The full CDR3 is CASSQVAGVAETLYF.

This clone has a handful of counts. Germline and genes: mouse. The read ends 4 residues early relative to the CDR3; the germline J gene fills the gap. The chain uses TRBV1 and TRBJ1-2; weak D call: TRBD1 (6 bases). The V end lost 1 base, the J end lost 3 bases, and 9 bases lay between the germline ends. The CDR3 covers 14 residues. The germline V gene encodes CDR1 NSQYPW and CDR2 LRSPGD (reference sequence). Partial CDR3 DNA: TGCACCTGCAGTGCAGCCAGGGGCGACTCC. Protein product: CTCSAARGDS. The CDR3 as a whole reads CTCSAARGDSDYTF.

A note on this clone: Gene and germline names: mouse. The CDR3 end is not reached by the read, which stops 4 residues before it; the germline J gene fills it in. The chain links TRBV13-2 to TRBJ2-1; 9 nucleotides line up with TRBD2. The CDR3 runs 15 residues. The germline CDR1 and CDR2 sequences are NNHNN and SYGAGS (reference sequence). J lost 6 bases, V lost 1 base, and 5 bases had no gene match. The CDR3 is CASGDPDWGLAEQFF. The CDR3 DNA, read in part, is TGTGCCAGCGGTGATCCAGACTGGGGGCTTGCT.

In the case of this clone: The gene symbols are mouse symbols. Other DNA sequences of this sample code for an identical CDR3. The covered CDR3 bases are TGCACCTGCAGTGCCTCAGGGGGGAACTATGCT. Its protein is CTCSASGGNYA. The whole CDR3 protein reads CTCSASGGNYAEQFF. The rearrangement joins TRBV1 to TRBJ2-1, with a weak D call TRBD1 (7 bases). The read ends 4 residues before the CDR3 terminus; that terminus is restored from the germline J gene. This CDR3 has 15 amino acids. Trimming pared 3 bases from V and 1 base from J, leaving 10 bases between. Germline assignment: CDR1 NSQYPW and CDR2 LRSPGD (reference sequence). The entire variable domain, with the rest obtained from reference TRBV1 and TRBJ2-1, is as follows: VTLLEQNPRWRLVPRGQAVNLRCILKNSQYPWMSWYQQDLQKQLQWLFTLRSPGDKEVKSLPGADYLATRVTDTELRLQVANMSQGRTLYCTCSASGGNYAEQFFGPGTRLTVL.

About this clone: Genes and germline are mouse. With the read ending 4 residues before the CDR3 end, the germline J gene is used to fill in that end. The J gene is TRBJ2-7, the V gene TRBV13-2; 9 bases match TRBD2. CDR1 is NNHNN and CDR2 is SYGAGS in the germline V gene (reference sequence). This CDR3 has 13 amino acids. The DNA read from the CDR3 is TGTGCCAGCGGACGGGACTGGGTCCAT. Translated, it gives CASGRDWVH. The CDR3 reads in full as CASGRDWVHEQYF.

This clone has a handful of counts. Gene names follow the mouse nomenclature. Read data end 4 residues before the CDR3 end; the end is taken from the germline J gene. Other DNA sequences in the same sample also yield this CDR3. The chain joins TRBV13-1 to TRBJ2-2; TRBD1 matches 10 bases. Germline V CDR1 and CDR2: NSHNY, SYGAGN. The CDR3 has 16 residues. The trim removed 2 bases at V and 0 bases at J, leaving 1 base unmatched. CDR3: CASSETGGANTGQLYF. Partial CDR3 DNA: TGTGCCAGCAGTGAGACAGGGGGCGCAAACACCGGG.

This clone was detected only a few times. Mouse names are used for the genes. The read comes to an end 4 residues before the CDR3 does, leaving the germline J gene to fill in the end. The V gene is TRBV31, the J gene TRBJ2-3, with D maybe TRBD1 (7 bases). CDR1 and CDR2 (germline): GKSSPN, SITVG. The CDR3 loop spans 17 amino acids. Trimming took off 0 bases at V and 0 bases at J, with 16 bases between the two ends. CDR3 in amino acids: CAWSLVRGQGSAETLYF. The covered CDR3 bases are TGTGCCTGGAGTCTGGTGAGGGGGCAGGGTAGTGCAGAA.

There are many counts of this clone. Germline and genes here are mouse. Coverage ceases 4 residues before the CDR3 finishes, and the germline J gene fills in the end. The same CDR3 can be traced to other DNA sequences in this sample. J is TRBJ2-3 and V is TRBV13-1, with D perhaps matching TRBD1 (6 bases). V was trimmed by 3 bases and J by 0 bases, leaving 8 bases between them. The V gene's germline CDR1 is NSHNY and CDR2 SYGAGN. The CDR3 length is 14 residues. The sequenced part of the CDR3 DNA is TGTGCCAGCAGTGGGACAGCTAGTGCAGAA. Protein: CASSGTASAE. The full CDR3 reads CASSGTASAETLYF.

This clone has just a few counts. The gene names here belong to mouse. The observed sequence ends 4 residues before the CDR3 terminus, with the missing tail filled in from the germline J gene. The rearrangement links TRBV5 to TRBJ2-5; 10 bases are a match to TRBD1. Per the germline V gene, CDR1 is LGHNA and CDR2 is YNLKQL (reference sequence). The CDR3 contains 15 residues. The CDR3 spells CASSQAGTGVDTQYF. The sequenced CDR3 bases are TGTGCCAGCAGCCAAGCCGGGACAGGGGTAGAC.

This clone was observed a handful of times. The germline and genes are mouse ones. The observed sequence ends 4 residues before the CDR3 terminus, with the missing tail filled in from the germline J gene. The gene calls are TRBV5 and TRBJ2-3; 9 nucleotides line up with TRBD2. The CDR3 contains 16 residues. The germline V gene encodes CDR1 LGHNA and CDR2 YNLKQL (reference sequence). J gave up 0 bases and V 4 bases, and 5 bases lay outside the gene matches. Here the CDR3 reads CASSLRLGASAETLYF. CDR3 DNA (partial): TGTGCCAGCAGCCTCCGACTGGGGGCTAGTGCAGAA.

Details on this clone: The gene symbols are mouse symbols. The CDR3 extends 4 residues past the end of the read, so its final part is completed from the germline J gene. Other DNA sequences in this specimen translate into the identical CDR3. V and J are TRBV1 and TRBJ2-5, with D possibly being TRBD1 (6 bases). CDR3 length: 14 residues. Germline CDR1 reads NSQYPW; CDR2 reads LRSPGD (reference sequence). CDR3: CTCSADRGEDTQYF. The CDR3 DNA, read in part, is TGCACCTGCAGTGCAGACAGGGGAGAAGAC.

This clone was seen only a few times. The genes are named according to mouse. CDR3 DNA, as far as it was read: TGTGCCAGCAGTATGTCTGCA. Amino acid sequence: CASSMSA. The full CDR3 protein is CASSMSAEVFF. This chain connects TRBV19 to TRBJ1-1; no reliable D call. The CDR3 goes on 4 residues after the read ends, and that part is filled in from the germline J gene. The CDR3 covers 11 residues. CDR1 is FNHDT, CDR2 SITEND, per germline (reference sequence).

A few counts support this clone. The germline and genes are mouse ones. The observed sequence ends 3 residues before the CDR3 terminus, with the missing tail filled in from the germline J gene. The chain combines TRBV31 with TRBJ1-6; D is possibly TRBD1 (6 bases). TRBJ1-6 carries the ORF label, with uncertain function. This CDR3 is 13 amino acids long. V lost 2 bases to trimming and J lost 7 bases, with 9 bases between them. CDR1 and CDR2 (germline): GKSSPN, SITVG. The covered CDR3 bases are TGTGCCTGGAGTATACAGGGAAATTCGCCC. Translating it yields CAWSIQGNSP. The whole CDR3 protein is CAWSIQGNSPLYF.

This clone was counted a few times. Gene names refer to mouse genes. Read sequence stops 4 residues before the CDR3 end, and the germline J gene provides the missing end. The V gene is TRBV13-2, the J gene TRBJ2-7, with D possibly TRBD1 on 5 matching bases. The CDR3 sequence is 13 residues long. Trimming took off 2 bases at V and 2 bases at J, with 8 bases between the two ends. CDR1 is NNHNN and CDR2 is SYGAGS in the germline V gene (reference sequence). The CDR3 DNA, read in part, is TGTGCCAGCGGTGACCCGGACACCTAT. Translating it yields CASGDPDTY. The complete CDR3 sequence is CASGDPDTYEQYF.